The 31 T cell receptor beta chains presented below share a single source sample, sequenced in a study of T cells in localized non-small cell lung cancer. Sequenced by immunoSEQ multiplex PCR; TCRdb stores in-frame clones only, minus some. The sample shows 78,000 or so clones, 84% of them seen only once. This specimen was peripheral blood, taken before any cancer treatment. These receptor sequences come from a man between 40 and 75 years old with stage I lung adenocarcinoma.

The genes are TRBV30 and TRBJ2-1; 7 bases line up with TRBD1. The CDR3 length is 16 residues. V dropped 0 bases and J dropped 4; count of bases not matched to a gene: 9. The germline gives CDR1 GTSNPN, CDR2 SVGIG (reference sequence). The CDR3 is CAWSVQGLASYNEQFF. In DNA form, the CDR3 reads TGTGCCTGGAGTGTACAGGGGCTAGCATCATACAATGAGCAGTTCTTC.

CDR3 sequence reads: CASSFSGFEQYF. For the CDR3, the DNA is TGTGCCAGCAGTTTCTCAGGGTTCGAGCAGTACTTC. The chain combines TRBV28 with TRBJ2-7; perhaps TRBD1 as D (5 bases). This CDR3 has 12 amino acids. Germline loops: CDR1 MDHEN, CDR2 SYDVKM. The V end lost 3 bases, the J end lost 6 bases, and 9 bases lay between the germline ends.

V gene TRBV6-1 combines with J gene TRBJ2-1; D may correspond to TRBD1 or TRBD2 (5 bases each). Trimming removed 7 bases from V and 7 bases from J, with 17 bases in between. The CDR3 contains 14 residues. Germline V gene data show CDR1 as MNHNS and CDR2 as SASEGT. CDR3 sequence (DNA): TGTGCCAGCACTTTACTATCGGGGCGTAATGAGCAGTTCTTC. Its protein is CASTLLSGRNEQFF.

V gene TRBV15 combines with J gene TRBJ2-1; 8 nucleotides agree with TRBD2. CDR1 and CDR2 (germline): LNHNV, YYDKDF (reference sequence). Trimming removed 7 bases from V and 5 bases from J; junction bases left unmatched: 7. The CDR3 has 14 amino acids. The CDR3 nucleotides are TGTGCCACCAACTCGGGGGGGTCCGACAATGAGCAGTTCTTC. It yields the protein CATNSGGSDNEQFF.

The V call is TRBV30, the J call TRBJ2-3; no firm D call. Germline V gene sequence: CDR1 GTSNPN, CDR2 SVGIG (reference sequence). With 2 bases removed from V and 6 bases from J, the gap between germline ends came to 12 bases. The CDR3 sequence is 13 residues long. CDR3 protein: CAWSSLGMDTQYF. The DNA for the CDR3 is TGTGCCTGGAGTTCTCTAGGAATGGATACGCAGTATTTT.

The chain carries TRBV7-6 and TRBJ2-3; D gene unclear. The ends were cut back, 0 bases at V and 5 bases at J, with 6 bases in the middle. The CDR3 is 13 amino acids. The germline gives CDR1 SGHVS, CDR2 FNYEAQ. The CDR3 loop reads CASSLAHGDTQYF. Here the CDR3 DNA reads TGTGCCAGCAGCTTAGCGCACGGAGATACGCAGTATTTT.

The rearrangement uses TRBV6-5 and TRBJ1-2; no clear D. This CDR3 comprises 15 residues. The germline V gene has CDR1 MNHEY and CDR2 SVGAGI. The germline V and J ends were trimmed by 3 bases and 3 bases, with 14 bases remaining between them. In DNA form, the CDR3 reads TGTGCCAGCAGTTATGGGCCTAGAGGCGACTATGGCTACACCTTC. This encodes CASSYGPRGDYGYTF.

This chain links TRBV11-2 with TRBJ1-1, with 7 bases matching TRBD1. The CDR3 runs to 14 residues. The junction had 8 bases not matched to a gene; V was cut back by 5 bases and J by 5 bases. CDR1 is SGHAT and CDR2 is FQNNGV in the germline V gene. The CDR3 DNA sequence: TGTGCCAGCAGCACCCGGACAGGATGGACTGAAGCTTTCTTT. This translates into CASSTRTGWTEAFF.

The gene calls are TRBV5-1 and TRBJ2-5; 11 bases match TRBD2. This CDR3 contains 16 residues. Germline loops: CDR1 SGHRS, CDR2 YFSETQ. V shed 4 bases and J 4 bases; nucleotides not matched to a gene: 9. CDR3 sequence (DNA): TGCGCCAGCAGCGGATCACTAGCGGGAGCAGGAGAGACCCAGTACTTC. Amino acid sequence: CASSGSLAGAGETQYF.

About this clone itself: Compared with germline, one end of the junction differs, possibly owing to a read error. The rearrangement uses TRBV5-1 and TRBJ2-3; a possible D gene is TRBD2 (6 bases). Germline loops: CDR1 SGHRS, CDR2 YFSETQ. The CDR3 extends over 15 amino acids. This chain's CDR3 is CASSLAGDVTVTQYF. CDR3 nucleotide sequence: TGCGCCAGCAGCTTGGCGGGGGACGTGACAGTTACGCAGTATTTT.

J is TRBJ2-1 and V is TRBV5-1, with TRBD2 as a possible D gene (6 bases). Trimming left V 3 bases short and J 4 bases short, with 14 bases between. Germline V gene sequence: CDR1 SGHRS, CDR2 YFSETQ. CDR3 length equals 15 residues. The CDR3 sequence: CASSWSGPSYNEQFF. DNA for the CDR3: TGCGCCAGCAGCTGGAGCGGGCCATCATACAATGAGCAGTTCTTC. The whole variable domain, filled in from reference TRBV5-1 and TRBJ2-1, reads KAGVTQTPRYLIKTRGQQVTLSCSPISGHRSVSWYQQTPGQGLQFLFEYFSETQRNKGNFPGRFSGRQFSNSRSEMNVSTLELGDSALYLCASSWSGPSYNEQFFGPGTRLTVL.

In this sample, this clone turned up a few times. This chain joins TRBV6-5 and TRBJ1-1; D remains unclear. CDR1 MNHEY and CDR2 SVGAGI come from the germline V gene. Trimming removed 5 bases from V and 3 bases from J, with 10 bases in between. This CDR3 region has 13 residues. The CDR3 DNA reads TGTGCCAGCAGTCGCGCTTCGGACACTGAAGCTTTCTTT. It is translated as CASSRASDTEAFF.

The chain is built from TRBV6-1 and TRBJ1-2; D might be TRBD1 (5 bases). The ends were cut back, 5 bases at V and 8 bases at J, with 18 bases in the middle. The CDR3 is made up of 14 amino acids. In germline, CDR1 is MNHNS, CDR2 SASEGT. The CDR3 loop is CASSIKQAPRGYTF. The DNA of the CDR3 is TGTGCCAGCAGTATAAAACAGGCGCCCAGGGGCTACACCTTC.

This clone was counted a few times. This sequence joins TRBV10-1 and TRBJ1-1; a weak D match, TRBD1 (6 bases). This CDR3 region has 12 residues. V shed 3 bases and J shed 4 bases, with 6 bases lying between them. Looked up from germline, CDR1 is WNHNN and CDR2 is SYGVQD (reference sequence). CDR3 bases: TGCGCCAGCAGTGAAGGGGGCACTGAAGCTTTCTTT. Translation gives CASSEGGTEAFF.

This clone has a handful of counts. The rearrangement links TRBV9 to TRBJ2-1, with D possibly TRBD2 on 6 matching bases. The V and J ends lost 4 bases and 0 bases respectively, with 14 bases between them. Germline CDR1 SGDLS, CDR2 YYNGEE. This CDR3 region has 16 residues. CDR3 protein: CASSPHYGSSYNEQFF. The CDR3 bases are TGTGCCAGCAGCCCCCATTACGGGAGCTCCTACAATGAGCAGTTCTTC.

DNA for the CDR3: TGCAGCGTTGCCCACATTGAGGAGGGAGGTTTGGATACGCAGTATTTT. Amino acids: CSVAHIEEGGLDTQYF. This rearrangement joins TRBV29-1 to TRBJ2-3; weak D call: TRBD2 (6 bases). Trimming stripped 4 bases from V and 6 bases from J, with 23 bases between. Germline CDR1 reads SQVTM; CDR2 reads ANQGSEA. This CDR3 spans 16 amino acids.

The chain is built from TRBV2 and TRBJ1-5; the match to TRBD1 covers 8 bases. The CDR3 spans 15 residues. The J segment lost 3 bases and the V segment lost 6 bases, leaving 7 bases of the junction unmatched. Per germline, CDR1 SNHLY and CDR2 FYNNEI. In nucleotides, the CDR3 is TGTGCCAGCAGGCCCCAGGGGGCGCCCAATCAGCCCCAGCATTTT. Protein sequence: CASRPQGAPNQPQHF.

This chain uses TRBV11-3 with TRBJ2-3, with TRBD2 matching 7 bases. Germline assignment: CDR1 SGHNT and CDR2 YENEEA. Unmatched junction bases numbered 5, after V lost 5 bases and J lost 6 bases. The CDR3 is 13 residues long. In nucleotides, the CDR3 is TGTGCCAGCAGCGGGGGGGAGAGGGATACGCAGTATTTT. Protein product: CASSGGERDTQYF.

In its sample, this clone was seen once. The chain couples TRBV5-1 to TRBJ1-4, with TRBD1 identical over 8 bases. V was pared by 4 bases and J by 4 bases, with 6 bases of the junction left unmatched. In germline, CDR1 is SGHRS, CDR2 YFSETQ. The CDR3 extends over 15 amino acids. The CDR3 reads CASSALGQDNEKLFF. The CDR3 nucleotides read TGCGCCAGCAGCGCCCTGGGACAGGATAATGAAAAACTGTTTTTT.

The genes are TRBV7-3 and TRBJ2-7, with 8 nucleotides matching TRBD2. With 2 bases clipped from V and 5 bases from J, the junction kept 2 bases outside the gene matches. This CDR3 spans 13 amino acids. Germline CDR1 reads SGHTA; CDR2 reads FQGTGA. The CDR3: CASSLRREDEQYF. The CDR3, as DNA: TGTGCCAGCAGCTTACGGCGGGAGGACGAGCAGTACTTC. Complete variable domain (other parts from reference TRBV7-3 and TRBJ2-7): GAGVSQTPSNKVTEKGKYVELRCDPISGHTALYWYRQSLGQGPEFLIYFQGTGAADDSGLPNDRFFAVRPEGSVSTLKIQRTERGDSAVYLCASSLRREDEQYFGPGTRLTVT.

CDR3 loop: CASSGQGGGNQPQHF. CDR3 DNA: TGTGCCAGCAGTGGACAGGGTGGCGGCAATCAGCCCCAGCATTTT. The genes are TRBV6-6 and TRBJ1-5, with TRBD1 matching 8 bases. CDR1 and CDR2 (germline): MNHNY, SVGAGI (reference sequence). CDR3 length: 15 residues. The trim removed 5 bases at V and 2 bases at J, leaving 5 bases unmatched.

The rearrangement uses TRBV7-2 and TRBJ2-7, with 9 positions matching TRBD1. V lost 2 bases and J lost 4; bases outside the gene matches: 6. This CDR3 region has 15 residues. Germline V gene lookup returns CDR1 SGHTA and CDR2 FQGNSA. The CDR3 bases are TGTGCCAGCAGCTTACCCGGGACAGGGATGTACGAGCAGTACTTC. Translating gives CASSLPGTGMYEQYF.

The V gene is TRBV10-3, the J gene TRBJ1-2; D unresolved. V was cut by 2 bases and J by 4 bases, with 14 bases left in between. The CDR3 runs to 15 residues. Germline V gives CDR1 ENHRY, CDR2 SYGVKD. The CDR3 DNA is TGTGCCATCAGTGAGACGATCGACTCGGGCTATGGCTACACCTTC. Its protein is CAISETIDSGYGYTF.

V gene TRBV6-5 combines with J gene TRBJ1-2; D unclear. Germline V gene lookup returns CDR1 MNHEY and CDR2 SVGAGI. This CDR3 region has 15 residues. Trimming took 3 bases from V and 4 from J, leaving 15 bases between them. The CDR3 DNA sequence: TGTGCCAGCAGTTATGGAGGTTCTAGGAGCTATGGCTACACCTTC. It codes for CASSYGGSRSYGYTF.

As DNA, the CDR3 is TGCAGTGCTAGAGATGACTACGAGCAGTACTTC. This encodes CSARDDYEQYF. This chain links TRBV20-1 with TRBJ2-7; D is undetermined. This CDR3 spans 11 amino acids. V dropped 0 bases and J dropped 3 bases, with 3 bases sitting between them. Germline loops: CDR1 DFQATT, CDR2 SNEGSKA (reference sequence).

This clone was seen a handful of times. The chain combines TRBV19 with TRBJ1-5; TRBD1 matches 9 bases. Trimming took 9 bases from V and 4 from J; bases not matched to a gene: 10. This CDR3 is built from 15 residues. Germline CDR1 reads LNHDA; CDR2 reads SQIVND (reference sequence). The CDR3 loop reads CASRDGQGLNQPQHF. CDR3 bases: TGTGCCAGCAGGGACGGACAGGGGTTGAATCAGCCCCAGCATTTT.

The J gene is TRBJ1-2, the V gene TRBV30; D is possibly TRBD1 (6 bases). This CDR3 has 12 amino acids. Trimming shortened V by 6 bases and J by 8 bases, and 16 bases separated the two germline ends. Germline V lookup: CDR1 GTSNPN, CDR2 SVGIG (reference sequence). The CDR3 loop reads CACRDTTGGYTF. As DNA, the CDR3 is TGTGCCTGCCGGGACACCACCGGGGGCTACACCTTC.

The chain has TRBV2 and TRBJ2-5; weak D call: TRBD2 (6 bases). Looked up from germline, CDR1 is SNHLY and CDR2 is FYNNEI. Trimming stripped 4 bases from V and 5 bases from J, with 11 bases between. This CDR3 comprises 13 residues. The CDR3 is CASSVVGGETQYF. The DNA for the CDR3 is TGTGCCAGCAGTGTCGTCGGGGGTGAGACCCAGTACTTC.

CDR3: CASTQGPTDTQYF. CDR3 DNA sequence: TGTGCCAGCACGCAGGGCCCCACAGATACGCAGTATTTT. The chain is built from TRBV18 and TRBJ2-3; D perhaps matches TRBD1 (5 bases). V lost 8 bases and J lost 2, with 11 bases in between. The CDR3 runs 13 residues. The germline V gene encodes CDR1 KGHSH and CDR2 LQKENI. Combining the CDR3 with reference TRBV18 and TRBJ2-3 gives the whole variable domain NAGVMQNPRHLVRRRGQEARLRCSPMKGHSHVYWYRQLPEEGLKFMVYLQKENIIDESGMPKERFSAEFPKEGPSILRIQQVVRGDSAAYFCASTQGPTDTQYFGPGTRLTVL.

V is TRBV18 and J is TRBJ1-2, with TRBD1 matching over 7 bases. The CDR3 contains 16 residues. CDR1 KGHSH and CDR2 LQKENI come from the germline V gene. V trimming: 3 bases; J trimming: 2 bases; junction bases outside the gene matches: 9. The DNA for the CDR3 is TGTGCCAGCTCACCGTCCCGGGACAGTGGGAACTATGGCTACACCTTC. As protein: CASSPSRDSGNYGYTF. Full variable domain (outside the CDR3, taken from reference TRBV18 and TRBJ1-2): NAGVMQNPRHLVRRRGQEARLRCSPMKGHSHVYWYRQLPEEGLKFMVYLQKENIIDESGMPKERFSAEFPKEGPSILRIQQVVRGDSAAYFCASSPSRDSGNYGYTFGSGTRLTVV.

This chain joins TRBV5-1 and TRBJ1-3; D may be TRBD1 (6 bases). CDR3 length: 17 amino acids. Germline CDR1 reads SGHRS; CDR2 reads YFSETQ. The V and J ends lost 3 bases and 1 base respectively, with 17 bases between them. The CDR3 nucleotides are TGCGCCAGCAGCTATGAAGGGACATTCGTTTCTGGAAACACCATATATTTT. The encoded protein is CASSYEGTFVSGNTIYF.